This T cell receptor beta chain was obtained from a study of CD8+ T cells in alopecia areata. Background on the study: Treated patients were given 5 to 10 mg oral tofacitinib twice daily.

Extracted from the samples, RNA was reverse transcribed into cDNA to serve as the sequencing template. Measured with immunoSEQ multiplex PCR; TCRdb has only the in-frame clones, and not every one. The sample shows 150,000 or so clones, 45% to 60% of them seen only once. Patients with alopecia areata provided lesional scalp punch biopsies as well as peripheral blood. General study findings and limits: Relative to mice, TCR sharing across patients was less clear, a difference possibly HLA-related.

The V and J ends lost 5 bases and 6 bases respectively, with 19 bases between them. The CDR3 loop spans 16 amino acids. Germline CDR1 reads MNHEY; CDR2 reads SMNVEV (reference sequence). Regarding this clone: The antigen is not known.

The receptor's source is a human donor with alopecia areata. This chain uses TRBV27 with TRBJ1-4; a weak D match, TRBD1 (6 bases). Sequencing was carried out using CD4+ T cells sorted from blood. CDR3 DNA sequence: TGTGCCAGCAGTCGCTATCAGACAGGTGGGGATGAAAAACTGTTTTTT. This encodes CASSRYQTGGDEKLFF.